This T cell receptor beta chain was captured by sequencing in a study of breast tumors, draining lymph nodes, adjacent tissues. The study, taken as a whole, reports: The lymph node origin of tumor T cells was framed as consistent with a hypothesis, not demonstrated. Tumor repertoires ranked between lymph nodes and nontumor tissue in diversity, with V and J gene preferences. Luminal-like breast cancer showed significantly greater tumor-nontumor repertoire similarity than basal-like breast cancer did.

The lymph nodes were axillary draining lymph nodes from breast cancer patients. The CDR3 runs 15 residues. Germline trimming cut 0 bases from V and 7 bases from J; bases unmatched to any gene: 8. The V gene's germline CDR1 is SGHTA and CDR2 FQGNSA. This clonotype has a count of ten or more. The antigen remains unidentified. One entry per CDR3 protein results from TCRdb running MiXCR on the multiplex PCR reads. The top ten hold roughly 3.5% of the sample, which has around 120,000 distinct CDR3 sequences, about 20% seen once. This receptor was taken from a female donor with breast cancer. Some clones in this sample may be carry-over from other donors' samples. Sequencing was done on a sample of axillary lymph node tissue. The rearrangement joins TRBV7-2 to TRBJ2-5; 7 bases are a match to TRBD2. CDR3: CASSLAAGVVGTQYF. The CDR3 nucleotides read TGTGCCAGCAGCTTAGCGGCGGGAGTGGTGGGGACCCAGTACTTC.